These 8 T cell receptor beta chains were all obtained from the same sample, sequenced in a study of post-analysis software for immune sequencing data (dated by TCRdb to about 2015). On the study overall, not on this receptor specifically: A few TRBV segments, including TRBV5-6, TRBV5-1 and TRBV20-1, were significantly more frequent in patients than controls.

Libraries came from PCR. The instrument was an Illumina HiSeq 2500. To reduce PCR and sequencing biases, unique molecular identifiers were built into the TCR beta cDNA libraries. TCRdb trimmed public reads at Q25 via fastp, called clones via MiXCR and kept in-frame beta chains. Rows are combined by CDR3 protein, so each entry shows the most common genes and DNA. The sample table contains fewer than 850,000 distinct CDR3 sequences; only one count was recorded for 40% to 55% of them. The top ten hold 4% to 5% of the sample. These receptors lack a known antigen. The sample taken for sequencing was blood. These receptors were obtained from a girl under 18 with multiple sclerosis.

A few counts support this clonotype. The chain couples TRBV24-1 to TRBJ2-3, with D possibly called TRBD1 or TRBD2 (5 bases each). The CDR3 extends over 12 amino acids. Germline CDR1 and CDR2: KGHDR and SFDVKD. Trimming took 9 bases from V and 11 from J, leaving 17 bases between them. The CDR3 region has the DNA TGTGCCACCGCCCCCCGGGACGCGCAGCAGTATTTT. Amino acid sequence: CATAPRDAQQYF.

This clonotype has a handful of counts. The chain joins TRBV20-1 to TRBJ2-1; D uncertain. V lost 2 bases, J lost 8 bases, and 4 bases lay in between. Germline lookup yields CDR1 DFQATT and CDR2 SNEGSKA (reference sequence). This CDR3 comprises 10 residues. CDR3 nucleotide sequence: TGCAGTGCTAGACCCGATGAGCAGTTCTTC. Its translation is CSARPDEQFF.

This clonotype was seen repeatedly, ten times or more. The gene calls are TRBV20-1 and TRBJ1-2; D is unclear. V dropped 6 bases and J dropped 2 bases, with 10 bases sitting between them. Per germline, CDR1 DFQATT and CDR2 SNEGSKA (reference sequence). The CDR3 contains 12 residues. The CDR3 DNA reads TGCAGTGCGTCAACCCAGAACTATGGCTACACCTTC. The encoded protein is CSASTQNYGYTF.

The chain links TRBV7-8 to TRBJ2-3; maybe TRBD2 (5 bases). Per the germline V gene, CDR1 is SGHVS and CDR2 is FQNEAQ. The length of the CDR3 is 16 residues. The germline V and J ends were trimmed by 1 base and 6 bases, with 17 bases remaining between them. The CDR3: CASSLVLTGSVDTQYF. In nucleotides, the CDR3 is TGTGCCAGCAGCTTAGTCCTAACGGGATCGGTGGATACGCAGTATTTT.

The chain recombines TRBV10-2 with TRBJ2-1; unclear D gene. V was cut by 7 bases and J by 0 bases, with 13 bases left in between. The CDR3 covers 15 residues. Germline V gene data show CDR1 as WSHSY and CDR2 as SAAADI. CDR3 DNA sequence: TGCGCCAGCATCGGGTCAAAGAACTCCTACAATGAGCAGTTCTTC. This codes for CASIGSKNSYNEQFF.

The V gene is TRBV6-5, the J gene TRBJ1-2, with TRBD1 as a possible D gene (5 bases). Germline CDR1 is MNHEY and CDR2 is SVGAGI. V dropped 6 bases and J dropped 3 bases, with 11 bases sitting between them. This CDR3 has 13 amino acids. CDR3 region: CASSQGRDYGYTF. Here the CDR3 DNA reads TGTGCCAGCAGCCAGGGCAGGGACTATGGCTACACCTTC.

This clonotype was seen a few times. The chain recombines TRBV5-1 with TRBJ1-2, with TRBD1 matching 8 bases. The CDR3 runs 15 residues. The germline gives CDR1 SGHRS, CDR2 YFSETQ. Germline trimming cut 4 bases from V and 1 base from J; bases unmatched to any gene: 6. CDR3 bases: TGCGCCAGCAGCGCGGGACAGGACTTTAACTATGGCTACACCTTC. Translated, it gives CASSAGQDFNYGYTF.

V gene TRBV6-1 combines with J gene TRBJ1-2, with 11 positions matching TRBD1. The CDR3 totals 14 residues. Losses at the gene ends were 4 bases for V and 4 bases for J; bases not matched to a gene: 2. Germline loops: CDR1 MNHNS, CDR2 SASEGT. The CDR3 here is CASSGTGGVYGYTF. DNA for the CDR3: TGTGCCAGCAGTGGGACAGGGGGCGTCTATGGCTACACCTTC.